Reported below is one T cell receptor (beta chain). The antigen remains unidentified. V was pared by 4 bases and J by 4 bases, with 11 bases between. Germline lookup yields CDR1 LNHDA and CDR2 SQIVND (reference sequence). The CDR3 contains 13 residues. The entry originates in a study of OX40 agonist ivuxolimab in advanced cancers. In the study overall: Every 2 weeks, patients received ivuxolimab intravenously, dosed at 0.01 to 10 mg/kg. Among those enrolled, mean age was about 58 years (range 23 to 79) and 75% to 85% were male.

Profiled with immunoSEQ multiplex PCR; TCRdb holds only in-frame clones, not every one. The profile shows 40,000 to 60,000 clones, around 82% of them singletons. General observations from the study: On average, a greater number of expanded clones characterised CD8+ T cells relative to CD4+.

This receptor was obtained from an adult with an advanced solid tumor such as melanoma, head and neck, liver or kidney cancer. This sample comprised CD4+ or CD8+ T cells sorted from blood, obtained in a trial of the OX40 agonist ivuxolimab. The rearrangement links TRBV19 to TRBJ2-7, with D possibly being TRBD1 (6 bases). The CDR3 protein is CASSTGTPYEQYF. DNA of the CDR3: TGTGCCAGTAGTACCGGGACACCTTACGAGCAGTACTTC.